The present entry profiles one TCR beta chain with its context. The target antigen is unknown. Germline and junction disagree at one end, which may indicate a read error. With a constant-region primer, TCR beta cDNA was made from approximately 520 ng of total RNA. Modified slightly, ARM-PCR produced TCR beta libraries over three nested multiplex PCR rounds. TRBV1-TRBV30 forward and Cbeta reverse primers drove the first two approximately 10-cycle rounds. MiXCR, applied by TCRdb to the multiplex PCR reads, yields one record per CDR3 protein. Counted here are more than 40,000 distinct CDR3 sequences, 55% to 75% occurring once; the ten biggest clones make up 29%. The CDR3 is 15 amino acids. Germline CDR1 LGHNA, CDR2 YNFKEQ. The data were taken from a study of tumor-infiltrating lymphocytes in primary liver carcinoma. Study background: Among the tumors, stages were T1-T3 N0M0 and sizes roughly 4 to 10 cm. Whole-study results and caveats: Tumors had a significantly higher top-250-clone fraction than blood (p = 0.039).

RNA and DNA were co-extracted from about 19-30 mg of unsorted bulk tissue. Researchers took samples from five separate regions of each tumor. Tumor samples were assessed, and every one had over 75% viable tumor cells. This TCR was recovered from a man in his forties with primary liver carcinoma and hepatitis B virus infection. The sequenced sample was liver tumor tissue from sampling region 5. Subset here: tumor region T5, tumor centre. This chain joins TRBV4-2 and TRBJ2-7; the match to TRBD1 covers 7 bases. The CDR3 DNA reads TGTGCCAGCAGCCAAGAACGGACAGGATCCTACGAACAGTACTTC. It codes for CASSQERTGSYEQYF.